The following is a TCR beta chain sequence with its context. Its cognate antigen is unknown. The ends were cut back, 5 bases at V and 5 bases at J, with 15 bases in the middle. The CDR3 is made up of 14 amino acids. The germline V gene encodes CDR1 SGHAT and CDR2 FQNNGV. The authors incorporated unique molecular identifiers into the TCR beta cDNA libraries. Starting from about 0.98 to 11 million T cells, the study yielded roughly 0.5 million cDNA molecules. One entry per CDR3 protein results from TCRdb running MiXCR on the PCR reads. The profile shows 380,000 or so distinct CDR3 sequences, less than 35% of them singletons. This sample is part of a study of post-analysis software for immune sequencing data. Whole-study results and caveats: Higher frequency in patients than in controls was seen for about five TRBV segments, with TRBV5-6, TRBV5-1 and TRBV20-1 among them.

This clonotype was sampled from a girl aged 5-17 years with multiple sclerosis. The chain uses TRBV11-2 and TRBJ2-5, with D perhaps being TRBD1 or TRBD2 (5 bases each). Material for sequencing was blood. The CDR3 DNA is TGTGCCAGCAGCCGGGGCCTCCTCCTCGAGACCCAGTACTTC. Amino acid sequence: CASSRGLLLETQYF.